In this sample, the clone carrying this TCR beta chain turned up a few times. Its antigen is unidentified. The trim removed 6 bases at V and 2 bases at J, leaving 5 bases unmatched. This CDR3 has 14 amino acids. CDR1 and CDR2 from the germline V gene are SGHRS and YFSETQ. This sample is drawn from a study of T cells after yellow fever vaccination. Whole-study findings and limits: When the response was secondary, it was weaker but reached its peak faster, day 5 versus 15. The CD4 compartment and the CD8 compartment contained a small share of clonotypes in common.

TCRdb re-called the 5' RACE reads with MiXCR, one entry per CDR3 protein. Here the sample spans roughly 340,000 distinct CDR3 sequences, almost 4% being singletons. The source is a man aged 18 to 29 who received the YFV17D yellow fever vaccine. The chain combines TRBV5-1 with TRBJ2-5; 9 nucleotides align to TRBD1. The sample in question was PBMCs, obtained 5 days after the yellow fever booster vaccination. CDR3 residues: CASMGDRAQETQYF. The CDR3 DNA reads as TGCGCCAGCATGGGGGACAGGGCTCAAGAGACCCAGTACTTC. Combining the CDR3 with reference TRBV5-1 and TRBJ2-5 gives the whole variable domain KAGVTQTPRYLIKTRGQQVTLSCSPISGHRSVSWYQQTPGQGLQFLFEYFSETQRNKGNFPGRFSGRQFSNSRSEMNVSTLELGDSALYLCASMGDRAQETQYFGPGTRLLVL.